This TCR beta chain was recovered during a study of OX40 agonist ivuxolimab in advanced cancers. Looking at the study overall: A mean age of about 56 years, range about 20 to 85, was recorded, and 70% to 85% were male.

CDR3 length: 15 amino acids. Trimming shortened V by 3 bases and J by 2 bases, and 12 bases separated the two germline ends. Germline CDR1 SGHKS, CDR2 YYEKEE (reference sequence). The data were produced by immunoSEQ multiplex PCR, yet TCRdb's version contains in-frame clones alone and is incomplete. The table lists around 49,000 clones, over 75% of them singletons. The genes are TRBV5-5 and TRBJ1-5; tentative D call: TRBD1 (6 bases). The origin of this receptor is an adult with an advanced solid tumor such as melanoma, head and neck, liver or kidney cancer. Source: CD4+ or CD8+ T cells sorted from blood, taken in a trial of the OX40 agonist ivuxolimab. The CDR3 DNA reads TGTGCCAGCAGCTGGCGGGACACTGGCAATCAGCCCCAGCATTTT. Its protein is CASSWRDTGNQPQHF.